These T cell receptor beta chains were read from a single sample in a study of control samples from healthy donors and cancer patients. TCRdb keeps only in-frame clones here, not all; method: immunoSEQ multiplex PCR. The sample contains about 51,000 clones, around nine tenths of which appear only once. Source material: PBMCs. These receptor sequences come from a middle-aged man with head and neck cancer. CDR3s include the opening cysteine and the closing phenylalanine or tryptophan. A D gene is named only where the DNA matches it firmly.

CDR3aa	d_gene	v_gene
CASSQERSNQPQHF	NA	TRBV3-1/TRBV3-2
CASSDSGSLTEAFF	NA	TRBV10-2
CASSPDLGNQPQHF	NA	TRBV7-9
CASSQDRGRGRPGAFF	TRBD1	TRBV4-1
CASSMGRTSVYEQYF	TRBD2	TRBV6-5
CASSLGPGSYEQYF	NA	TRBV11-3
CASSLSRGPGNTIYF	TRBD1	TRBV7-2
CASSLGNEQFF	NA	TRBV12-3/TRBV12-4
CASSLGLAASQETQYF	TRBD2	TRBV5-1
CATSNGQAGGYTF	TRBD1	TRBV15
CASGLFSTGDNEQFF	TRBD1	TRBV12-5
CASSLEGANYGYTF	NA	TRBV5-1
CASSLTGGRVDEQFF	TRBD1	TRBV6-4
CASSVNGAGDTQYF	NA	TRBV9
CASSSALAGGEQFF	TRBD2	TRBV7-2
CASSLLVRYEQYF	NA	TRBV5-8
CASTQGTASSYNEQFF	TRBD1	TRBV19
CASSGVGPYEQYF	NA	TRBV19
CSAGGGGGYTF	NA	TRBV20-1
CASRQGQGGTEAFF	TRBD1	TRBV5-1